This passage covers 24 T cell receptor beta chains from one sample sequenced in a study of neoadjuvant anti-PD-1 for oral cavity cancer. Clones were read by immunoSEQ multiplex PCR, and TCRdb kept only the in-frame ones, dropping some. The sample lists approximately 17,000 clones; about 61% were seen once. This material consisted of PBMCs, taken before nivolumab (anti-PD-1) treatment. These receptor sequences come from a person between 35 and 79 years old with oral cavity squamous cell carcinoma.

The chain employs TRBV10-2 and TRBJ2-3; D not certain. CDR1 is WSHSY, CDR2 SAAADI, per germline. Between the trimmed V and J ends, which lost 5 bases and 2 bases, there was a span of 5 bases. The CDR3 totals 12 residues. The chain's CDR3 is CASSLTTDTQYF. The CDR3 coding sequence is TGCGCCAGCAGTCTTACCACAGATACGCAGTATTTT.

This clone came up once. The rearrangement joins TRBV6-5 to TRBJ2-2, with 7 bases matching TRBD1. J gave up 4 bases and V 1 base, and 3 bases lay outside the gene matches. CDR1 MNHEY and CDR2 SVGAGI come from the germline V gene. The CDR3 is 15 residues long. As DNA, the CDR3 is TGTGCCAGCAGTTACTTTAACAGGGGCACCGGGGAGCTGTTTTTT. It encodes CASSYFNRGTGELFF.

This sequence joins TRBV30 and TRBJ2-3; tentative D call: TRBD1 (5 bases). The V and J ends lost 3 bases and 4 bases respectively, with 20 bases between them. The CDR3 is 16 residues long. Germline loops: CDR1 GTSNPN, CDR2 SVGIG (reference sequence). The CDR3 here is CAWSHILGVQSDTQYF. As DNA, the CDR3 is TGTGCCTGGAGCCACATTCTAGGGGTTCAGTCAGATACGCAGTATTTT.

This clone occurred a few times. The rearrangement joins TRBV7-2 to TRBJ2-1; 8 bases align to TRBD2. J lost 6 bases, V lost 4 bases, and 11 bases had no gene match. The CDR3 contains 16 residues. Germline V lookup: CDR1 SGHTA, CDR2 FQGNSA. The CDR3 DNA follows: TGTGCCAGCAGCTGGGGAGCAGCGGGAGCAGGCAATGAGCAGTTCTTC. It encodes CASSWGAAGAGNEQFF. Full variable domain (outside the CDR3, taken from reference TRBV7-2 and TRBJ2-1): GAGVSQSPSNKVTEKGKDVELRCDPISGHTALYWYRQSLGQGLEFLIYFQGNSAPDKSGLPSDRFSAERTGGSVSTLTIQRTQQEDSAVYLCASSWGAAGAGNEQFFGPGTRLTVL.

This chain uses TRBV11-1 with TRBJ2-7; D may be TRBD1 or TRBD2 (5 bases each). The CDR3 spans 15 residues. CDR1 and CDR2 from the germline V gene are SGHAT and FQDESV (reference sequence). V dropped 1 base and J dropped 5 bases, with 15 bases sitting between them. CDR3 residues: CASSLEGTLRHEQYF. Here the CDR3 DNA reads TGTGCCAGCAGCTTAGAGGGGACCCTGCGACACGAGCAGTACTTC.

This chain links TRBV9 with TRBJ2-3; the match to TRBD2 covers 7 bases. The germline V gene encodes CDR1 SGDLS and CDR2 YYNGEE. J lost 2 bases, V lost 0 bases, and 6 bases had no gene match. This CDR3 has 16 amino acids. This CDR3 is CASSVAVAGFTDTQYF. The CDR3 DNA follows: TGTGCCAGCAGCGTAGCGGTAGCGGGTTTCACAGATACGCAGTATTTT.

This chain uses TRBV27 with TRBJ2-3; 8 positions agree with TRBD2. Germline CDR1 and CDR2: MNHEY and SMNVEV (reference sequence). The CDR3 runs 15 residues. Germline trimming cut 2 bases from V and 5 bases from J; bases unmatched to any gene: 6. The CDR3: CASSLGAGVQDTQYF. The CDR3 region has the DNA TGTGCCAGCAGTTTAGGAGCGGGAGTACAAGATACGCAGTATTTT.

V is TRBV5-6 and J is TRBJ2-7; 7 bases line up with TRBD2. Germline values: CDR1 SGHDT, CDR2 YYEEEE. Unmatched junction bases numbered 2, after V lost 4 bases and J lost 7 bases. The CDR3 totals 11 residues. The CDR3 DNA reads TGTGCCAGCAGCGTCGGGGGGGAGCAGTACTTC. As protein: CASSVGGEQYF.

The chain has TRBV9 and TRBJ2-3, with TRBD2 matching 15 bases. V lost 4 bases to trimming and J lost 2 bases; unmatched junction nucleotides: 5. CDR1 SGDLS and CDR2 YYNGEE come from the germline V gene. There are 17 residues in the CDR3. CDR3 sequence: CASSPGTSGRNTDTQYF. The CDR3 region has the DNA TGTGCCAGCAGCCCAGGGACTAGCGGGAGGAACACAGATACGCAGTATTTT.

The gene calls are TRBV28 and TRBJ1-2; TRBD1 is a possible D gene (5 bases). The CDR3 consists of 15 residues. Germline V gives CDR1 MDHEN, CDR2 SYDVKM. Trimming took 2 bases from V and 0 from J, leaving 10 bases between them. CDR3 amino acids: CASSLRGRSNYGYTF. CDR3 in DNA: TGTGCCAGCAGTTTAAGGGGCCGATCTAACTATGGCTACACCTTC.

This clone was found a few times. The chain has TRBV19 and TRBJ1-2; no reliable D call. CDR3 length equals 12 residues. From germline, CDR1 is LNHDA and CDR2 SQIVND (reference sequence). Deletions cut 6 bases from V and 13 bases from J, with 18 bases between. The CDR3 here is CASSERTPRITF. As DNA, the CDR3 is TGTGCCAGTAGCGAAAGGACCCCCAGGATCACCTTC.

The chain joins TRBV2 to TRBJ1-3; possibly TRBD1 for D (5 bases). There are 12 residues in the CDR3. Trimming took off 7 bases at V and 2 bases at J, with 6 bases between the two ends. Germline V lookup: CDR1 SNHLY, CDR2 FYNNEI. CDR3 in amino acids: CASTGTGNTIYF. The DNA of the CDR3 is TGTGCCAGCACAGGGACTGGAAACACCATATATTTT.

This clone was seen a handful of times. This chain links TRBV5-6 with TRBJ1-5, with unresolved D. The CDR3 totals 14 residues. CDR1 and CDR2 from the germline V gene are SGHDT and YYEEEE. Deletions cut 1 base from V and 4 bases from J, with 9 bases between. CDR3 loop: CASSLRGFNQPQHF. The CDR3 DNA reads TGTGCCAGCAGCTTGAGAGGGTTTAATCAGCCCCAGCATTTT.

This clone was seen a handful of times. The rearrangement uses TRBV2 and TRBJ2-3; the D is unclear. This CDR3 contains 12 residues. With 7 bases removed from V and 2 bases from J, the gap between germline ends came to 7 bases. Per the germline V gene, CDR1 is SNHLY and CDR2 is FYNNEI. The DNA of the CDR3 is TGTGCCAGCATTGGGGACACAGATACGCAGTATTTT. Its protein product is CASIGDTDTQYF. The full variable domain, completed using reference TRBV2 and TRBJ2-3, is EPEVTQTPSHQVTQMGQEVILRCVPISNHLYFYWYRQILGQKVEFLVSFYNNEISEKSEIFDDQFSVERPDGSNFTLKIRSTKLEDSAMYFCASIGDTDTQYFGPGTRLTVL.

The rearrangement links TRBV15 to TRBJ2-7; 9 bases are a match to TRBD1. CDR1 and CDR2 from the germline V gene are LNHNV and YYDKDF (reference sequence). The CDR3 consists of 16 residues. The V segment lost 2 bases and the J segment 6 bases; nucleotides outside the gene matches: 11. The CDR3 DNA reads TGTGCCACCAGCAGACCCGGGACAGGGATTCCCTTCGAGCAGTACTTC. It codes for CATSRPGTGIPFEQYF.

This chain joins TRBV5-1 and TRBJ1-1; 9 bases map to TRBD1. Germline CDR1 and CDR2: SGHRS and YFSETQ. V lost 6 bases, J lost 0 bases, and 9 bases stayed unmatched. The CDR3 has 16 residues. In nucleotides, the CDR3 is TGCGCCAGCAATCCGGGACAGGGCTACATGAACACTGAAGCTTTCTTT. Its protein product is CASNPGQGYMNTEAFF.

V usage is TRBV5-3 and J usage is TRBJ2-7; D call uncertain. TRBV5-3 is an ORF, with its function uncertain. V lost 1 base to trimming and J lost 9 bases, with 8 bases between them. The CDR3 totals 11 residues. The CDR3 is CARSLRAGQYF. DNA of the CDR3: TGTGCCAGAAGCTTGAGAGCAGGGCAGTACTTC.

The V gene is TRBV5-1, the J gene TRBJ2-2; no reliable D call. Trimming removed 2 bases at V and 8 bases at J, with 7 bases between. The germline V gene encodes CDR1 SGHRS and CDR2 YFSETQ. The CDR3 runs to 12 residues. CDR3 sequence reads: CASSLSAGELFF. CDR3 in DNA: TGCGCCAGCAGCTTAAGTGCTGGGGAGCTGTTTTTT.

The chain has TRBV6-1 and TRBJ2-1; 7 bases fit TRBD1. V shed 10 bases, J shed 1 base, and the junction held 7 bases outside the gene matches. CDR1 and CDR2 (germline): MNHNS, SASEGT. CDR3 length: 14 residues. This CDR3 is CATVTGLSYNEQFF. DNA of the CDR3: TGTGCCACCGTGACAGGGCTTTCCTACAATGAGCAGTTCTTC.

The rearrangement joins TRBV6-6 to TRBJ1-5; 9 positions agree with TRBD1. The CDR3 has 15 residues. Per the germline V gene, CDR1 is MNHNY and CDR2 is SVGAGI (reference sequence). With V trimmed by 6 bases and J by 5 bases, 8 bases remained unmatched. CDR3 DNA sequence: TGTGCCAGCAGCCCTCCTGACAGGGGGGATCAGCCCCAGCATTTT. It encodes CASSPPDRGDQPQHF.

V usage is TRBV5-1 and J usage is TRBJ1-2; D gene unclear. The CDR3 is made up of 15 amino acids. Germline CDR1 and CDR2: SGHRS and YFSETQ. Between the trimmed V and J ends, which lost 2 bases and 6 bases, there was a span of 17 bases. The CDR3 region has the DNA TGCGCCAGCAGCTTAGACACCGCCGGCTGGGATGGCTACACCTTC. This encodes CASSLDTAGWDGYTF.

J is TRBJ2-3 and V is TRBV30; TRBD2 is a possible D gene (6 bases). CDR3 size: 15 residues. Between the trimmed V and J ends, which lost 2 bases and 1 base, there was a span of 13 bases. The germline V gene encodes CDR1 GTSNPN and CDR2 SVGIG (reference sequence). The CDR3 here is CAWSRGGQRTDTQYF. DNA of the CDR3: TGTGCCTGGAGTAGGGGAGGACAACGCACAGATACGCAGTATTTT.

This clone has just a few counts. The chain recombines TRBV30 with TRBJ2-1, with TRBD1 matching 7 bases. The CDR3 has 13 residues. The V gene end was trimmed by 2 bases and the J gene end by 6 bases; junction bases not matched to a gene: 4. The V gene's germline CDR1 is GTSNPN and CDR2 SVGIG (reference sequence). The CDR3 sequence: CAWSLTGVNEQFF. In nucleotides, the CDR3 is TGTGCCTGGAGTTTAACAGGGGTCAATGAGCAGTTCTTC.

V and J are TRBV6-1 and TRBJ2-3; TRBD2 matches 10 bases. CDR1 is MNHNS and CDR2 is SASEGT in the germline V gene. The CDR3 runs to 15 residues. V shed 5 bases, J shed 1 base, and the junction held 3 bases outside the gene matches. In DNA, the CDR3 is TGTGCCAGCAGTCCGACTAGCGGGCGCACAGATACGCAGTATTTT. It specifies CASSPTSGRTDTQYF.